This entry lists 30 T cell receptor beta chains sequenced from one sample in a study of PD-1 blockade in mismatch repair-deficient tumors. This table comes from immunoSEQ multiplex PCR, and its TCRdb copy is limited to in-frame clones, with some not included. The top ten hold 3% to 3.5% of the sample, which has 40,000 to 60,000 clones, around four fifths seen once. The specimen comprised peripheral blood, sampled 4 weeks after starting pembrolizumab. The receptors were gathered from an adult with mismatch repair-deficient cancer.

This clone appeared a single time. This chain links TRBV28 with TRBJ2-3; a weak D match, TRBD1 (6 bases). The V gene's germline CDR1 is MDHEN and CDR2 SYDVKM. CDR3 length: 14 residues. V was cut by 5 bases and J by 0 bases, with 9 bases left in between. The CDR3 sequence is CASSPDSSTDTQYF. The DNA for the CDR3 is TGTGCCAGCAGTCCGGACAGTAGCACAGATACGCAGTATTTT.

The J gene is TRBJ2-5, the V gene TRBV7-9, with D perhaps matching TRBD2 (6 bases). This CDR3 has 15 amino acids. Germline CDR1 is SEHNR and CDR2 is FQNEAQ (reference sequence). Trimming removed 1 base at V and 2 bases at J, with 11 bases between. This CDR3 reads CASSLVGRGQETQYF. The CDR3 DNA follows: TGTGCCAGCAGCTTAGTGGGTCGGGGGCAAGAGACCCAGTACTTC.

The rearrangement links TRBV6-5 to TRBJ2-7; maybe TRBD2 (6 bases). The V and J ends lost 7 bases and 7 bases respectively, with 20 bases between them. There are 14 residues in the CDR3. Germline CDR1 is MNHEY and CDR2 is SVGAGI. As DNA, the CDR3 is TGTGCCAGCAAACCACCGGGAGCCGGTTGGGAGCAGTACTTC. The encoded protein is CASKPPGAGWEQYF.

The rearrangement uses TRBV11-2 and TRBJ1-1, with 7 bases fitting TRBD1. V shed 0 bases, J shed 3 bases, and the junction held 4 bases outside the gene matches. Germline loops: CDR1 SGHAT, CDR2 FQNNGV. CDR3 length: 15 amino acids. This CDR3 reads CASSLDSGTDTEAFF. CDR3 in DNA: TGTGCCAGCAGCTTAGATAGCGGGACAGACACTGAAGCTTTCTTT.

This sequence joins TRBV5-4 and TRBJ2-3, with a possible D match to TRBD2 (6 bases). Trimming stripped 3 bases from V and 0 bases from J, with 17 bases between. Germline V gene data show CDR1 as SGHNT and CDR2 as YYREEE (reference sequence). The CDR3 extends over 17 amino acids. CDR3 nucleotides: TGTGCCAGCAGCTCTACCCCGGGACTCAGGAGCACAGATACGCAGTATTTT. Translating it yields CASSSTPGLRSTDTQYF.

This clone has just a few counts. This rearrangement joins TRBV27 to TRBJ1-1; D perhaps matches TRBD1 (5 bases). This CDR3 region has 13 residues. The V end lost 6 bases, the J end lost 0 bases, and 8 bases lay between the germline ends. Per germline, CDR1 MNHEY and CDR2 SMNVEV (reference sequence). CDR3 region: CASRLGLNTEAFF. The CDR3 nucleotides are TGTGCCAGCAGGTTGGGGCTGAACACTGAAGCTTTCTTT.

In this sample, this clone turned up a few times. The rearrangement links TRBV10-2 to TRBJ2-7, with 7 bases that match TRBD1. The CDR3 contains 15 residues. The germline V gene has CDR1 WSHSY and CDR2 SAAADI. V trimming: 6 bases; J trimming: 3 bases; junction bases outside the gene matches: 11. CDR3 coding DNA: TGCGCCAGCAGCCCCACGTGGGCAGGGGGCTACGAGCAGTACTTC. Its protein is CASSPTWAGGYEQYF.

This clone has only one observation. The CDR3 spells CASRQGIYSQPQHF. DNA of the CDR3: TGTGCCAGCAGACAGGGAATCTATAGTCAGCCCCAGCATTTT. The rearrangement joins TRBV6-5 to TRBJ1-5; the D gene is possibly TRBD1 (6 bases). Trimming removed 6 bases at V and 6 bases at J, with 15 bases between. CDR3 length equals 14 residues. Germline V gene lookup returns CDR1 MNHEY and CDR2 SVGAGI.

The chain couples TRBV7-6 to TRBJ2-7; tentatively, D is TRBD1 (5 bases). The ends were cut back, 0 bases at V and 3 bases at J, with 12 bases in the middle. The germline CDR1 and CDR2 sequences are SGHVS and FNYEAQ. The CDR3 covers 15 residues. The CDR3 sequence: CASSLADKSVYEQYF. As DNA, the CDR3 is TGTGCCAGCAGCTTAGCGGACAAATCCGTCTACGAGCAGTACTTC.

V usage is TRBV7-3 and J usage is TRBJ1-1; D unclear. This CDR3 contains 13 residues. V lost 2 bases and J lost 8, with 12 bases in between. The V gene's germline CDR1 is SGHTA and CDR2 FQGTGA. The CDR3: CASSLDSRKEAFF. Written as DNA, the CDR3 is TGTGCCAGCAGCTTAGACTCTCGCAAAGAAGCTTTCTTT.

The count of this clone is one. The CDR3 here is CSVGGRADSTGELFF. The CDR3 DNA reads as TGCAGCGTTGGGGGTCGGGCGGACTCGACCGGGGAGCTGTTTTTT. The chain employs TRBV29-1 and TRBJ2-2, with D possibly being TRBD2 (5 bases). This CDR3 spans 15 amino acids. Between the trimmed V and J ends, which lost 4 bases and 5 bases, there was a span of 17 bases. Germline CDR1 reads SQVTM; CDR2 reads ANQGSEA.

This clone has only a few counts. The chain is built from TRBV27 and TRBJ2-1, with 9 bases matching TRBD2. Germline V gene lookup returns CDR1 MNHEY and CDR2 SMNVEV (reference sequence). V gave up 5 bases and J gave up 3 bases; unmatched junction bases: 8. This CDR3 has 16 amino acids. CDR3 in amino acids: CASSLPGTSFYNEQFF. The CDR3, as DNA: TGTGCCAGCAGTCTACCCGGGACTAGCTTCTACAATGAGCAGTTCTTC.

This chain links TRBV27 with TRBJ1-1; a possible D gene is TRBD1 (6 bases). Germline V CDR1 and CDR2: MNHEY, SMNVEV (reference sequence). The CDR3 extends over 16 amino acids. The germline V and J ends were trimmed by 8 bases and 1 base, with 20 bases remaining between them. The CDR3 spells CASSSRQVRSNTEAFF. The CDR3 DNA reads as TGTGCCAGCTCTTCCCGACAGGTGAGATCGAACACTGAAGCTTTCTTT.

This clone was recorded a few times. The V and J genes are TRBV30 and TRBJ2-7, with TRBD1 identical over 10 bases. CDR1 and CDR2 (germline): GTSNPN, SVGIG (reference sequence). With 4 bases clipped from V and 5 bases from J, the junction kept 8 bases outside the gene matches. This CDR3 comprises 14 residues. CDR3 nucleotide sequence: TGTGCCTGGACTCCCGGGGGGACAGGGGACGAGCAGTACTTC. Protein product: CAWTPGGTGDEQYF.

This chain links TRBV4-3 with TRBJ2-7; D perhaps matches TRBD1 (5 bases). This CDR3 region has 15 residues. Germline CDR1 reads LGHNA; CDR2 reads YSLEER. The germline V and J ends were trimmed by 0 bases and 0 bases, with 9 bases remaining between them. The CDR3 DNA follows: TGCGCCAGCAGCCAAGATCGACAGAGCTCCTACGAGCAGTACTTC. Encoded protein: CASSQDRQSSYEQYF.

The chain carries TRBV18 and TRBJ2-5; TRBD2 matches at 9 bases. The CDR3 has 15 residues. Germline CDR1 reads KGHSH; CDR2 reads LQKENI. The ends lost 6 bases at V and 1 base at J; junction bases unmatched: 6. The CDR3 DNA follows: TGTGCCAGCTCGGAGGTAGCGGGAGCCCAAGAGACCCAGTACTTC. It yields the protein CASSEVAGAQETQYF.

The rearrangement uses TRBV7-3 and TRBJ1-5; D unresolved. Germline values: CDR1 SGHTA, CDR2 FQGTGA. The CDR3 spans 13 residues. The V gene lost 5 bases and the J gene lost 4 bases, with 9 bases spanning the gap. The CDR3 DNA reads as TGTGCCAGCAGCCCATCGATTAATCAGCCCCAGCATTTT. It translates to CASSPSINQPQHF.

A single count supports this clone. J is TRBJ1-1 and V is TRBV21-1. TRBV21-1 constitutes a pseudogene. This CDR3 is 13 amino acids long. The CDR3 here is CASSSRGGTEAFF. The DNA for the CDR3 is TGTGCCAGCAGCTCGCGGGGGGGCACTGAAGCTTTCTTT.

The CDR3 loop is CASSQEWVGNQPQHF. CDR3 sequence (DNA): TGCGCCAGCAGCCAAGAATGGGTGGGGAACCAGCCCCAGCATTTT. The genes are TRBV4-3 and TRBJ1-5; D is ambiguous. The CDR3 consists of 15 residues. V lost 0 bases, J lost 7 bases, and 13 bases lay in between. Germline-derived CDR1 and CDR2 are LGHNA and YSLEER.

The chain combines TRBV7-9 with TRBJ2-1, with 7 bases fitting TRBD1. Germline V gene lookup returns CDR1 SEHNR and CDR2 FQNEAQ (reference sequence). The CDR3 totals 14 residues. Losses at the gene ends were 4 bases for V and 5 bases for J; bases not matched to a gene: 5. CDR3 DNA: TGTGCCAGCAGCTCCGGACAGGTTGACAATGAGCAGTTCTTC. Its translation: CASSSGQVDNEQFF.

This chain uses TRBV5-1 with TRBJ1-1, with a tentative D call TRBD1 (6 bases). Trimming took off 5 bases at V and 1 base at J, with 12 bases between the two ends. The CDR3 spans 14 residues. CDR1 and CDR2 (germline): SGHRS, YFSETQ. For the CDR3, the DNA is TGCGCCAGCAGGGGAGACAGGCAGAACACTGAAGCTTTCTTT. It yields the protein CASRGDRQNTEAFF.

The chain combines TRBV18 with TRBJ1-4; perhaps TRBD1 as D (6 bases). V lost 3 bases to trimming and J lost 6 bases, with 17 bases between them. Germline V gene lookup returns CDR1 KGHSH and CDR2 LQKENI. This CDR3 contains 16 residues. The CDR3 DNA reads TGTGCCAGCTCACCTCTCTTAACGGGGGCGTATGAAAAACTGTTTTTT. This sequence encodes CASSPLLTGAYEKLFF.

Worth noting for this clone: The sample contains more than one DNA sequence encoding this CDR3. The chain has TRBV7-9 and TRBJ2-7; D is undetermined. The CDR3 length is 12 residues. Germline CDR1 is SEHNR and CDR2 is FQNEAQ (reference sequence). Trimming stripped 4 bases from V and 3 bases from J, with 7 bases between. CDR3 protein: CASSSSYYEQYF. The CDR3 bases are TGTGCCAGCAGCTCATCCTACTACGAGCAGTACTTC. The whole variable domain, remainder taken from reference TRBV7-9 and TRBJ2-7, is DTGVSQNPRHKITKRGQNVTFRCDPISEHNRLYWYRQTLGQGPEFLTYFQNEAQLEKSRLLSDRFSAERPKGSFSTLEIQRTEQGDSAMYLCASSSSYYEQYFGPGTRLTVT.

The V gene is TRBV6-1, the J gene TRBJ2-3; TRBD2 matches at 12 bases. Germline V gives CDR1 MNHNS, CDR2 SASEGT. This CDR3 comprises 16 residues. With 2 bases clipped from V and 4 bases from J, the junction kept 4 bases outside the gene matches. Written as DNA, the CDR3 is TGTGCCAGCAGTGAACTAGCGGGAGGGTGGTCAGATACGCAGTATTTT. Translated, it gives CASSELAGGWSDTQYF.

This clone appeared a few times. The chain employs TRBV7-6 and TRBJ1-1; D is undetermined. Per germline, CDR1 SGHVS and CDR2 FNYEAQ. V shed 0 bases and J shed 1 base, with 9 bases lying between them. The CDR3 contains 15 residues. DNA for the CDR3: TGTGCCAGCAGCTTAGCGTTGGCAGCGAACACTGAAGCTTTCTTT. Protein sequence: CASSLALAANTEAFF.

The CDR3 DNA follows: TGTGCCAGCAGCTTATTGGTCTCCGCGGTGAATGAGCAGTTCTTC. Protein product: CASSLLVSAVNEQFF. The chain carries TRBV11-1 and TRBJ2-1, with D unclear. This CDR3 region has 15 residues. V lost 2 bases and J lost 7, with 15 bases in between. The germline CDR1 and CDR2 sequences are SGHAT and FQDESV (reference sequence).

The chain joins TRBV7-9 to TRBJ2-7; tentative D call: TRBD2 (5 bases). CDR3 length: 15 amino acids. The V end lost 1 base, the J end lost 5 bases, and 15 bases lay between the germline ends. Germline V gene lookup returns CDR1 SEHNR and CDR2 FQNEAQ (reference sequence). The CDR3 here is CASSLVRRLVNEQYF. Written as DNA, the CDR3 is TGTGCCAGCAGCTTAGTCCGGAGGTTGGTCAACGAGCAGTACTTC.

This clone was seen a handful of times. The rearrangement uses TRBV10-1 and TRBJ2-2, with a tentative D call TRBD1 (5 bases). The germline CDR1 and CDR2 sequences are WNHNN and SYGVQD (reference sequence). The CDR3 runs to 16 residues. V lost 0 bases, J lost 1 base, and 9 bases lay in between. For the CDR3, the DNA is TGCGCCAGCAGTGAGTCTAGGACATTGAACACCGGGGAGCTGTTTTTT. Its translation is CASSESRTLNTGELFF.

The chain combines TRBV27 with TRBJ2-1; tentative D call: TRBD1 (6 bases). The CDR3 length is 15 residues. Looked up from germline, CDR1 is MNHEY and CDR2 is SMNVEV (reference sequence). V lost 2 bases to trimming and J lost 7 bases, with 15 bases between them. The CDR3 DNA sequence: TGTGCCAGCAGTTTACTAACAGGGCTGGGAAATGAGCAGTTCTTC. Its translation is CASSLLTGLGNEQFF.

The rearrangement links TRBV6-6 to TRBJ2-7, with 9 positions matching TRBD1. V lost 5 bases to trimming and J lost 3 bases; unmatched junction nucleotides: 2. Germline V lookup: CDR1 MNHNY, CDR2 SVGAGI (reference sequence). The CDR3 is 13 amino acids. The CDR3 sequence is CASSDRGNYEQYF. The CDR3 nucleotides are TGTGCCAGCAGTGACAGGGGGAACTACGAGCAGTACTTC.